The T cell receptor (beta chain) described here comes from a study of blood T cell repertoires in COVID-19. Overall study: Acute-phase and convalescent COVID-19 samples originated in the United States, Italy and Spain. Sample material is recorded as cDNA or gDNA derived from T cells, B-cell-depleted T cells, or PBMCs.

The V gene lost 5 bases and the J gene lost 2 bases, with 19 bases spanning the gap. The length of the CDR3 is 17 residues. Germline CDR1 MNHEY, CDR2 SVGEGT. In the authors' workflow: Reference gene primers were amplified, and this amplification served to estimate nucleated cell counts. TCRdb keeps only in-frame clones here, not all; method: immunoSEQ multiplex PCR. V, J and clone size are taken as reported in that table, and D and trimming were inferred from the DNA itself. The data show 350,000 to 550,000 clones, 85% to 90% seen once. J is TRBJ2-1 and V is TRBV6-2 or TRBV6-3; D possibly corresponds to TRBD2 (5 bases). Sequencing was carried out using peripheral blood. This clonotype was obtained from a woman younger than 45 with acute or convalescent COVID-19. CDR3 protein: CASSNQLVRPTYNEQFF. DNA for the CDR3: TGTGCCAGCAGTAACCAACTAGTTCGCCCCACCTACAATGAGCAGTTCTTC.